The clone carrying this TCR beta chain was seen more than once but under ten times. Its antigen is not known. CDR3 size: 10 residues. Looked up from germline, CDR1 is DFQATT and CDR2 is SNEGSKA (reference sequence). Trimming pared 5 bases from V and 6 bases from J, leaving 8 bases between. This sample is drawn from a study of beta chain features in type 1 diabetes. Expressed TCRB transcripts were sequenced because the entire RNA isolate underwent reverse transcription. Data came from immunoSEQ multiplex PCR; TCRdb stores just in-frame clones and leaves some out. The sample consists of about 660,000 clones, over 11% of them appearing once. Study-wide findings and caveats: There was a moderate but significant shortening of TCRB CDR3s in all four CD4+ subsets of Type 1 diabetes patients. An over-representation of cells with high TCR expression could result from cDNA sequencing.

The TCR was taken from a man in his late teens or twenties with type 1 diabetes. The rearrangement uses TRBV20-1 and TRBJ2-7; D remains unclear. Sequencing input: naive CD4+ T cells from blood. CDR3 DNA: TGCAGTGCTTGGAGCTTCGAGCAGTACTTC. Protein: CSAWSFEQYF.